This T cell receptor (beta chain) is from a study of T cells in Graves' hyperthyroidism and ophthalmopathy. Regarding the study as a whole: In blood, most of the thyroid clonotypes expanded above 0.001 were also present. Ophthalmopathy, which appeared later, was predicted by the model a median around 6.9 months before onset.

From roughly 10 ml of fresh peripheral blood, PBMCs were isolated. TCR beta CDR3 region amplification was performed from RNA transcripts. A first-round RT-PCR of the TCR CDR3 used the HTBI primer set. TCRdb independently ran MiXCR on the multiplex PCR reads; one entry per CDR3 protein. Of hundreds of thousands of distinct CDR3 sequences in the sample, around a fifth are singletons; the top ten hold around 47%. As regards this clonotype: Its antigen is as yet unknown.

The CDR3 is 12 residues long. With 6 bases removed from V and 3 bases from J, the gap between germline ends came to 5 bases. The V gene's germline CDR1 is MNHEY and CDR2 SMNVEV (reference sequence). This receptor was identified in a woman in her seventies with Graves' ophthalmopathy. Sequencing was done on a sample of blood. V gene TRBV27 combines with J gene TRBJ2-2; D unresolved. This CDR3 is CASRTHTGELFF. CDR3 DNA sequence: TGTGCCAGCAGGACCCACACCGGGGAGCTGTTTTTT.